This passage covers 30 T cell receptor beta chains from one sample sequenced in a study of human T cells and chemical hapten exposure. Separate cDNA molecules received unique molecular identifiers, which the library attached to them. MiXCR, applied by TCRdb to the reads, yields one record per CDR3 protein. The repertoire holds about 120,000 distinct CDR3 sequences, over 7% seen once, with about 1.4% in the top ten. Extraction yielded total RNA from whole blood (unfractionated). Material for sequencing was whole blood. Receptors originate from a human donor in good health. Some clones in this sample may be carry-over from other donors' samples.

This clonotype occurred a few times. Mismatch with germline at one junction end may stem from a read error. This rearrangement joins TRBV2 to TRBJ2-5, with no clear D. CDR1 and CDR2 (germline): SNHLY, FYNNEI. This CDR3 region has 12 residues. The DNA of the CDR3 is TGTGCCGGCAGGCAGGTCGGGGAGACCCAGTACTTC. It specifies CAGRQVGETQYF.

This clonotype was recorded at least ten times. The chain employs TRBV11-1 and TRBJ1-1; D is possibly TRBD1 (6 bases). This CDR3 comprises 16 residues. The germline V gene has CDR1 SGHAT and CDR2 FQDESV (reference sequence). V dropped 1 base and J dropped 5 bases, with 17 bases sitting between them. The CDR3 DNA is TGTGCCAGCAGCTTAGTGAGGGGGGGCCGAGGAACTGAAGCTTTCTTT. Translation gives CASSLVRGGRGTEAFF. The complete variable domain, with remaining parts taken from reference TRBV11-1 and TRBJ1-1, reads EAEVAQSPRYKITEKSQAVAFWCDPISGHATLYWYRQILGQGPELLVQFQDESVVDDSQLPKDRFSAERLKGVDSTLKIQPAELGDSAMYLCASSLVRGGRGTEAFFGQGTRLTVV.

This clonotype was seen repeatedly, ten times or more. The chain employs TRBV5-4 and TRBJ1-1, with TRBD1 matching 7 bases. V lost 0 bases and J lost 2; bases outside the gene matches: 4. There are 15 residues in the CDR3. Germline V gene sequence: CDR1 SGHNT, CDR2 YYREEE (reference sequence). DNA for the CDR3: TGTGCCAGCAGCTTGGGGGACAGAGTAAACACTGAAGCTTTCTTT. Residues: CASSLGDRVNTEAFF.

This clonotype was detected only once. V is TRBV10-2 and J is TRBJ2-3, with 8 bases lining up with TRBD2. V dropped 8 bases and J dropped 0; count of bases not matched to a gene: 10. The CDR3 has 16 amino acids. The germline CDR1 and CDR2 sequences are WSHSY and SAAADI. The CDR3 DNA reads as TGCGCCAGCCTCGATTTCAGCGGGAGTAGCACAGATACGCAGTATTTT. The encoded protein is CASLDFSGSSTDTQYF.

A word on this clonotype: The junction departs from germline at one end; a sequencing error may be responsible. The chain uses TRBV12-3 or TRBV12-4 and TRBJ2-2; the match to TRBD2 covers 8 bases. The CDR3 consists of 15 residues. The CDR3 bases are TGTGCCAGTAGTTTCCGGGGGGGTGGCACCGGGGAGCTGTTTTTT. Translating it yields CASSFRGGGTGELFF.

The V gene is TRBV6-5, the J gene TRBJ1-2; possibly TRBD1 for D (6 bases). The V end was cut by 6 bases, the J end by 5 bases, with 13 bases between. The CDR3 totals 13 residues. Germline V gene sequence: CDR1 MNHEY, CDR2 SVGAGI. In DNA form, the CDR3 reads TGTGCCAGCAGCCGGACAGTTCAATATGGCTACACCTTC. It codes for CASSRTVQYGYTF.

The CDR3: CASSLNQINEQFF. In nucleotides, the CDR3 is TGTGCCAGCAGCTTAAATCAAATAAATGAGCAGTTCTTC. The V call is TRBV7-2, the J call TRBJ2-1; unclear D gene. Germline CDR1 is SGHTA and CDR2 is FQGNSA. The CDR3 is 13 residues long. V gave up 2 bases and J gave up 7 bases, with 9 bases separating them.

The chain is built from TRBV5-1 and TRBJ2-5; D unclear. CDR1 is SGHRS, CDR2 YFSETQ, per germline. V lost 2 bases and J lost 0, with 8 bases in between. CDR3 size: 14 residues. This CDR3 is CASSFGEYQETQYF. CDR3 sequence (DNA): TGCGCCAGCAGCTTCGGCGAGTACCAAGAGACCCAGTACTTC.

This clonotype was seen only a few times. The chain couples TRBV7-2 to TRBJ1-2; 8 bases agree with TRBD1. Germline-derived CDR1 and CDR2 are SGHTA and FQGNSA. The CDR3 spans 16 residues. V shed 4 bases and J 4 bases; nucleotides not matched to a gene: 11. The CDR3 is CASSSGQGQDVYGYTF. CDR3 DNA sequence: TGTGCCAGCAGCTCCGGACAGGGTCAGGATGTCTATGGCTACACCTTC. The full variable domain, with the rest looked up from reference TRBV7-2 and TRBJ1-2, is GAGVSQSPSNKVTEKGKDVELRCDPISGHTALYWYRQSLGQGLEFLIYFQGNSAPDKSGLPSDRFSAERTGGSVSTLTIQRTQQEDSAVYLCASSSGQGQDVYGYTFGSGTRLTVV.

This clonotype has at least ten counts. This rearrangement joins TRBV6-2 or TRBV6-3 to TRBJ1-1; D possibly corresponds to TRBD1 (6 bases). The CDR3 contains 13 residues. CDR1 is MNHEY and CDR2 is SVGEGT in the germline V gene. V dropped 6 bases and J dropped 4 bases, with 12 bases sitting between them. CDR3 sequence reads: CASSRDISTEAFF. The CDR3 coding sequence is TGTGCCAGCAGCCGGGACATTTCCACTGAAGCTTTCTTT.

This clonotype was observed a handful of times. The V and J genes are TRBV7-8 and TRBJ2-7; 13 bases agree with TRBD2. J gave up 7 bases and V 4 bases, and 10 bases lay outside the gene matches. The CDR3 extends over 16 amino acids. The germline V gene encodes CDR1 SGHVS and CDR2 FQNEAQ. CDR3 protein: CASSWGLAGHKGEQYF. DNA for the CDR3: TGTGCCAGCAGCTGGGGACTAGCGGGGCATAAGGGGGAGCAGTACTTC.

V gene TRBV24-1 combines with J gene TRBJ1-5; 9 nucleotides line up with TRBD1. The CDR3 is made up of 16 amino acids. V shed 4 bases and J 4 bases; nucleotides not matched to a gene: 7. Germline assignment: CDR1 KGHDR and CDR2 SFDVKD. This chain's CDR3 is CATSDRDRAPNQPQHF. For the CDR3, the DNA is TGTGCCACCAGTGACCGGGACAGGGCCCCAAATCAGCCCCAGCATTTT.

The genes are TRBV12-3 or TRBV12-4 and TRBJ1-1; 10 bases are a match to TRBD1. The CDR3 consists of 15 residues. V dropped 7 bases and J dropped 2; count of bases not matched to a gene: 7. CDR3: CASTQTGGFNTEAFF. The DNA for the CDR3 is TGTGCCAGCACCCAGACAGGGGGCTTTAACACTGAAGCTTTCTTT.

This clonotype was detected a few times. The rearrangement joins TRBV25-1 to TRBJ2-7; D gene unclear. CDR3 length: 15 amino acids. Germline V gene sequence: CDR1 MGHDK, CDR2 SYGVNS. The V end was cut by 2 bases, the J end by 2 bases, with 13 bases between. The CDR3 nucleotides are TGTGCCAGCAGTGAAGGCGGAGCGCACACCTACGAGCAGTACTTC. It specifies CASSEGGAHTYEQYF.

The chain carries TRBV3-1 and TRBJ1-2; D perhaps matches TRBD1 (6 bases). Trimming cost V 0 bases and J 7 bases, with 24 bases left between them. Per the germline V gene, CDR1 is LGHDT and CDR2 is YNNKEL (reference sequence). CDR3 length: 18 amino acids. The CDR3 loop is CASSQDPPATGSSGGYTF. The CDR3 bases are TGTGCCAGCAGCCAAGATCCACCGGCCACAGGGAGTTCAGGTGGCTACACCTTC.

This clonotype was detected ten times or more. The chain has TRBV5-5 and TRBJ1-6; 7 positions match TRBD1. Germline-derived CDR1 and CDR2 are SGHKS and YYEKEE (reference sequence). Losses at the gene ends were 4 bases for V and 6 bases for J; bases not matched to a gene: 13. The CDR3 is 17 amino acids. Written as DNA, the CDR3 is TGTGCCAGCAGCCACCTCGATCCAACAGGGGCTAATTCACCCCTCCACTTT. It specifies CASSHLDPTGANSPLHF.

This clonotype has more than one count but fewer than ten. The chain carries TRBV13 and TRBJ2-3; D is unresolved. V was pared by 3 bases and J by 3 bases, with 4 bases between. The CDR3 is 12 amino acids. CDR1 is PRHDT and CDR2 is FYEKMQ in the germline V gene (reference sequence). The DNA for the CDR3 is TGTGCCAGCAGCTTTTCTACAGATACGCAGTATTTT. Translated: CASSFSTDTQYF. The full variable domain, its missing parts supplied by reference TRBV13 and TRBJ2-3, is AAGVIQSPRHLIKEKRETATLKCYPIPRHDTVYWYQQGPGQDPQFLISFYEKMQSDKGSIPDRFSAQQFSDYHSELNMSSLELGDSALYFCASSFSTDTQYFGPGTRLTVL.

This clonotype has more than one count but fewer than ten. The V and J genes are TRBV6-2 or TRBV6-3 and TRBJ2-7, with D perhaps matching TRBD1 (6 bases). The V end was cut by 6 bases, the J end by 1 base, with 13 bases between. The CDR3 consists of 14 residues. Germline-derived CDR1 and CDR2 are MNHEY and SVGEGT. Here the CDR3 reads CASSMTGSSYEQYF. The CDR3 coding sequence is TGTGCCAGCAGCATGACAGGCTCGTCCTACGAGCAGTACTTC.

J is TRBJ2-3 and V is TRBV29-1, with D perhaps matching TRBD2 (6 bases). Germline V CDR1 and CDR2: SQVTM, ANQGSEA. This CDR3 is 15 amino acids long. Trimming pared 1 base from V and 2 bases from J, leaving 13 bases between. The CDR3 nucleotides read TGCAGCGTTGAAGCGGGGGAAATCACCACAGATACGCAGTATTTT. As protein: CSVEAGEITTDTQYF.

This clonotype was counted ten times or more. The J gene is TRBJ2-1, the V gene TRBV7-9; TRBD2 matches 10 bases. The CDR3 covers 17 residues. J was trimmed by 3 bases and V by 3 bases; bases with no gene match: 8. In germline, CDR1 is SEHNR, CDR2 FQNEAQ (reference sequence). In DNA form, the CDR3 reads TGTGCCAGCAGCTTGGGGGGTCTAGCGGGAGACTACAATGAGCAGTTCTTC. This encodes CASSLGGLAGDYNEQFF.

This clonotype has only one observation. The V and J genes are TRBV21-1 and TRBJ2-1; the table's D call TRBD2 went unverified against the DNA. TRBV21-1 is flagged as a pseudogene. The CDR3 totals 15 residues. For the CDR3, the DNA is TGTGCCAGCAGCCCTTCCGGGACTAGCGGCAATGAGCAGTTCTTC. This gives the protein CASSPSGTSGNEQFF.

V and J are TRBV5-1 and TRBJ1-2; D uncertain. The germline V gene encodes CDR1 SGHRS and CDR2 YFSETQ. CDR3 length equals 15 residues. V was shortened by 1 base and J by 5 bases, with 15 bases between the two germline ends. CDR3 loop: CASSLKPGTFYGYTF. CDR3 sequence (DNA): TGCGCCAGCAGCTTGAAGCCAGGAACTTTTTATGGCTACACCTTC.

The sample holds many counts of this clonotype. The chain joins TRBV2 to TRBJ2-5; D is perhaps TRBD1 (6 bases). The length of the CDR3 is 13 residues. Between the trimmed V and J ends, which lost 7 bases and 4 bases, there was a span of 13 bases. The V gene's germline CDR1 is SNHLY and CDR2 FYNNEI. The CDR3 bases are TGTGCCAGCAAAGGACAGACAATAGAGACCCAGTACTTC. It translates to CASKGQTIETQYF.

The table lists this clonotype with many counts. The CDR3 sequence: CASSQDATGKGYGYTF. For the CDR3, the DNA is TGTGCCAGCAGCCAAGATGCCACAGGGAAAGGCTATGGCTACACCTTC. The chain joins TRBV3-1 to TRBJ1-2; D might be TRBD1 (6 bases). Germline V CDR1 and CDR2: LGHDT, YNNKEL (reference sequence). The ends were cut back, 0 bases at V and 4 bases at J, with 15 bases in the middle. This CDR3 region has 16 residues. Drawing the rest from reference TRBV3-1 and TRBJ1-2, the complete variable domain is DTAVSQTPKYLVTQMGNDKSIKCEQNLGHDTMYWYKQDSKKFLKIMFSYNNKELIINETVPNRFSPKSPDKAHLNLHINSLELGDSAVYFCASSQDATGKGYGYTFGSGTRLTVV.

This chain connects TRBV29-1 to TRBJ2-3; TRBD1 agrees at 7 bases. Trimming took 4 bases from V and 3 from J; bases not matched to a gene: 4. The V gene's germline CDR1 is SQVTM and CDR2 ANQGSEA. This CDR3 contains 13 residues. CDR3 region: CSVGQGTTDTQYF. The CDR3, as DNA: TGCAGCGTTGGACAGGGAACGACAGATACGCAGTATTTT.

The genes are TRBV10-3 and TRBJ2-2; a weak D match, TRBD2 (5 bases). The CDR3 covers 14 residues. V lost 8 bases and J lost 1, with 11 bases in between. Germline loops: CDR1 ENHRY, CDR2 SYGVKD. CDR3 residues: CAIGPRGNTGELFF. The CDR3 bases are TGTGCCATCGGACCCCGGGGGAACACCGGGGAGCTGTTTTTT.

This clonotype has more than one count but fewer than ten. CDR3 nucleotides: TGTGCCAGCAGTTTCACAGGGAGGAACACCGGGGAGCTGTTTTTT. Its translation: CASSFTGRNTGELFF. The rearrangement links TRBV12-3 or TRBV12-4 to TRBJ2-2; D is possibly TRBD1 (6 bases). Between the trimmed V and J ends, which lost 3 bases and 1 base, there was a span of 9 bases. This CDR3 comprises 15 residues.

The chain recombines TRBV20-1 with TRBJ2-3; the match to TRBD2 covers 12 bases. V lost 3 bases and J lost 6; bases outside the gene matches: 7. From germline, CDR1 is DFQATT and CDR2 SNEGSKA (reference sequence). CDR3 length equals 15 residues. The CDR3 sequence is CSARRLAGGGDTQYF. CDR3 coding DNA: TGCAGTGCTAGGCGCCTAGCGGGAGGGGGTGATACGCAGTATTTT.

This clonotype has a handful of counts. The genes are TRBV6-4 and TRBJ2-2; D is undetermined. Germline CDR1 and CDR2: MRHNA and SNTAGT. The V end was cut by 4 bases, the J end by 1 base, with 4 bases between. The CDR3 is 13 amino acids. The CDR3 nucleotides read TGTGCCAGCAGTGCAGGGAACACCGGGGAGCTGTTTTTT. Its translation: CASSAGNTGELFF.

This clonotype was seen many times. The chain links TRBV6-5 to TRBJ1-6, with D tentatively TRBD1 (5 bases). The CDR3 is made up of 14 amino acids. Germline lookup yields CDR1 MNHEY and CDR2 SVGAGI. The V and J ends lost 2 bases and 10 bases respectively, with 12 bases between them. The CDR3 region is CASSYGGIGSPLHF. The CDR3 DNA follows: TGTGCCAGCAGTTACGGGGGGATCGGGTCACCCCTCCACTTT.